These 18 T cell receptor beta chains originate from one sample sequenced in a study of CD8 T cells in ankylosing spondylitis. One entry per CDR3 protein results from TCRdb running MiXCR on the 5' RACE reads. This sample has roughly 150,000 distinct CDR3 sequences, with roughly 34% found just once. Sequenced input: synovial fluid, either unsorted or a sorted T cell fraction (not recorded which). Receptors originate from a male donor with ankylosing spondylitis.

This clonotype was counted only a few times. The chain employs TRBV30 and TRBJ1-4, with TRBD1 identical over 8 bases. V lost 1 base and J lost 10; bases outside the gene matches: 8. The CDR3 runs to 14 residues. Germline CDR1 and CDR2: GTSNPN and SVGIG (reference sequence). CDR3 bases: TGTGCCTGGAGTGATGGGCAGGGGGCTAGAAAACTGTTTTTT. This gives the protein CAWSDGQGARKLFF.

This clonotype was seen repeatedly, ten times or more. The rearrangement joins TRBV29-1 to TRBJ2-1, with TRBD1 identical over 8 bases. The CDR3 extends over 12 amino acids. Germline CDR1 reads SQVTM; CDR2 reads ANQGSEA. The V gene end was trimmed by 6 bases and the J gene end by 4 bases; junction bases not matched to a gene: 2. The CDR3 DNA reads TGCAGCGTCGGGACAGGATACAATGAGCAGTTCTTC. It specifies CSVGTGYNEQFF.

V is TRBV10-3 and J is TRBJ2-7, with 8 nucleotides matching TRBD1. CDR3 length: 15 amino acids. Per germline, CDR1 ENHRY and CDR2 SYGVKD. With V trimmed by 2 bases and J by 5 bases, 8 bases remained unmatched. The CDR3 coding sequence is TGTGCCATCAGTGAGATGGACAGGGAGTTCCACGAGCAGTACTTC. Translation gives CAISEMDREFHEQYF.

The genes are TRBV20-1 and TRBJ2-1; the D is unclear. CDR1 and CDR2 from the germline V gene are DFQATT and SNEGSKA (reference sequence). Trimming left V 7 bases short and J 0 bases short, with 13 bases between. The CDR3 runs 14 residues. The CDR3: CSVEDASSYNEQFF. The CDR3 DNA follows: TGCAGTGTCGAGGACGCCAGCTCCTACAATGAGCAGTTCTTC.

In this sample, this clonotype turned up many times. The J gene is TRBJ2-5, the V gene TRBV28; 8 bases line up with TRBD2. The CDR3 totals 18 residues. After removal of 4 bases from V and 2 bases from J, the junction contained 15 bases not matched to a gene. CDR1 and CDR2 from the germline V gene are MDHEN and SYDVKM. CDR3 sequence reads: CASSSSPGLGTLQETQYF. The CDR3 DNA reads TGTGCCAGCAGTTCATCCCCGGGACTAGGAACCCTACAAGAGACCCAGTACTTC. The whole variable domain, remainder taken from reference TRBV28 and TRBJ2-5, is DVKVTQSSRYLVKRTGEKVFLECVQDMDHENMFWYRQDPGLGLRLIYFSYDVKMKEKGDIPEGYSVSREKKERFSLILESASTNQTSMYLCASSSSPGLGTLQETQYFGPGTRLLVL.

The chain links TRBV27 to TRBJ2-1; 10 bases line up with TRBD2. The germline V gene has CDR1 MNHEY and CDR2 SMNVEV (reference sequence). The J segment lost 10 bases and the V segment lost 5 bases, leaving 14 bases of the junction unmatched. The CDR3 spans 16 residues. This chain's CDR3 is CASSRLLAGVGTEQFF. The CDR3 coding sequence is TGTGCCAGCAGTCGCCTTCTAGCGGGAGTTGGGACGGAGCAGTTCTTC.

The V and J genes are TRBV6-5 and TRBJ2-3, with D uncertain. The germline gives CDR1 MNHEY, CDR2 SVGAGI. The CDR3 runs 15 residues. With 2 bases removed from V and 1 base from J, the gap between germline ends came to 10 bases. The DNA for the CDR3 is TGTGCCAGCAGTTACGAACTTAAAGGCACAGATACGCAGTATTTT. Amino acids: CASSYELKGTDTQYF.

This chain connects TRBV1 to TRBJ2-5; the table's D call, TRBD2, has no DNA check behind it. TRBV1 is termed a pseudogene. This CDR3 is 15 amino acids long. DNA of the CDR3: TGCACCAGCGGGGTTACGGGACTACGAGGAGAGACCCAGTACTTC. As protein: CTSGVTGLRGETQYF.

The chain links TRBV6-5 to TRBJ2-1; D is perhaps TRBD1 or TRBD2 (5 bases each). With 2 bases removed from V and 0 bases from J, the gap between germline ends came to 8 bases. The CDR3 runs 15 residues. The V gene's germline CDR1 is MNHEY and CDR2 SVGAGI. In nucleotides, the CDR3 is TGTGCCAGCAGTTACCGGGGACCCTCCTACAATGAGCAGTTCTTC. This gives the protein CASSYRGPSYNEQFF.

The chain links TRBV12-3 or TRBV12-4 to TRBJ2-7; 9 bases line up with TRBD1. V was clipped by 3 bases and J by 5 bases; unmatched bases: 5. CDR3 length: 14 residues. The CDR3 DNA sequence: TGTGCCAGCAGTTTGACAGGGGGTCGAGACGAGCAGTACTTC. It translates to CASSLTGGRDEQYF.

This clonotype came up a few times. The V and J genes are TRBV5-1 and TRBJ2-1; D uncertain. V lost 5 bases and J lost 0, with 9 bases in between. Germline-derived CDR1 and CDR2 are SGHRS and YFSETQ. CDR3 length equals 14 residues. In DNA form, the CDR3 reads TGCGCCAGCAGTTTAGCTCTCTCCTACAATGAGCAGTTCTTC. Protein: CASSLALSYNEQFF.

CDR3 DNA sequence: TGTGCCAGCCTCCGGGGACCGAACACTGAAGCTTTCTTT. Translation gives CASLRGPNTEAFF. This chain links TRBV11-2 with TRBJ1-1; TRBD1 might be the D (5 bases). The CDR3 totals 13 residues. Germline assignment: CDR1 SGHAT and CDR2 FQNNGV. V shed 8 bases and J shed 1 base, with 11 bases lying between them.

The chain uses TRBV5-1 and TRBJ1-2, with D hard to call. Trimming removed 0 bases from V and 3 bases from J, with 6 bases in between. Germline V gene data show CDR1 as SGHRS and CDR2 as YFSETQ. The CDR3 is 13 residues long. CDR3 in DNA: TGCGCCAGCAGCTTGGGGGCTGACTATGGCTACACCTTC. It translates to CASSLGADYGYTF.

This clonotype was detected ten times or more. The rearrangement uses TRBV7-9 and TRBJ2-7, with 12 nucleotides matching TRBD2. Germline CDR1 and CDR2: SEHNR and FQNEAQ (reference sequence). The CDR3 totals 16 residues. With V trimmed by 1 base and J by 6 bases, 7 bases remained unmatched. DNA of the CDR3: TGTGCCAGCAGCTTAGTCTCGCTAGCGGGAGGGCGCGAGCAGTACTTC. Translating gives CASSLVSLAGGREQYF.

V and J are TRBV7-2 and TRBJ2-7; 11 nucleotides agree with TRBD2. The V gene end was trimmed by 4 bases and the J gene end by 7 bases; junction bases not matched to a gene: 9. The CDR3 is 15 amino acids. Looked up from germline, CDR1 is SGHTA and CDR2 is FQGNSA. CDR3 nucleotide sequence: TGTGCCAGCAGCTCCCGTAGCGGGAGGGCGGAGGAGCAGTACTTC. Protein sequence: CASSSRSGRAEEQYF. Looking up the rest from reference TRBV7-2 and TRBJ2-7 gives the full variable domain: GAGVSQSPSNKVTEKGKDVELRCDPISGHTALYWYRQSLGQGLEFLIYFQGNSAPDKSGLPSDRFSAERTGGSVSTLTIQRTQQEDSAVYLCASSSRSGRAEEQYFGPGTRLTVT.

The chain links TRBV7-8 to TRBJ1-1; 7 bases map to TRBD1. Looked up from germline, CDR1 is SGHVS and CDR2 is FQNEAQ. The CDR3 loop spans 14 amino acids. J gave up 8 bases and V 0 bases, and 6 bases lay outside the gene matches. The CDR3: CASSLAMEGAEAFF. DNA for the CDR3: TGTGCCAGCAGCTTAGCGATGGAGGGGGCAGAAGCTTTCTTT.

This chain uses TRBV11-2 with TRBJ2-1; D uncertain. The CDR3 is 15 amino acids. Germline assignment: CDR1 SGHAT and CDR2 FQNNGV. V gave up 0 bases and J gave up 8 bases, with 14 bases separating them. This chain's CDR3 is CASSLEWAGRDEQFF. Here the CDR3 DNA reads TGTGCCAGCAGCTTAGAGTGGGCCGGACGGGATGAGCAGTTCTTC.

The sample holds many counts of this clonotype. The chain has TRBV5-1 and TRBJ2-2; TRBD2 is a possible D gene (6 bases). Trimming took 5 bases from V and 2 from J, leaving 13 bases between them. The germline gives CDR1 SGHRS, CDR2 YFSETQ. The CDR3 extends over 15 amino acids. CDR3 in amino acids: CASRAGGDNTGELFF. Written as DNA, the CDR3 is TGCGCCAGCAGAGCCGGGGGAGACAACACCGGGGAGCTGTTTTTT.